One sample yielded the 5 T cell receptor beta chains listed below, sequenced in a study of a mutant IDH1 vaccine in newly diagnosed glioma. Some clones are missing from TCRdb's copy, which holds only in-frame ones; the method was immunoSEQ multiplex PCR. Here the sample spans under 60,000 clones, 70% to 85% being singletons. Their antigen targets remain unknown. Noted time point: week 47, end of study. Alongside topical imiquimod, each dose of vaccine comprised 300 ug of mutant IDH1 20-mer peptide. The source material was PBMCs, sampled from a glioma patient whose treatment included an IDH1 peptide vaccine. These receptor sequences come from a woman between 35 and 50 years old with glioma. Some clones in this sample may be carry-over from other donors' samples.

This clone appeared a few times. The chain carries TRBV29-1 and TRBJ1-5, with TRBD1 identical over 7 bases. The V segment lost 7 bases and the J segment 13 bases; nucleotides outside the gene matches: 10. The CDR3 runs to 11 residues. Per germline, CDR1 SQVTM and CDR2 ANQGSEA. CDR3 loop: CSAGDSLPQHF. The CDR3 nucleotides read TGCAGCGCTGGGGACAGTCTGCCGCAGCATTTT.

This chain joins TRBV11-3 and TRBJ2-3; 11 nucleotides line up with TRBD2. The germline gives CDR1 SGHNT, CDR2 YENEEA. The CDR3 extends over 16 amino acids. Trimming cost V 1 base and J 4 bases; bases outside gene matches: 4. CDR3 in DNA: TGTGCCAGCAGCTTAGGGCTAGCGGGAGGCGCAGATACGCAGTATTTT. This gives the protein CASSLGLAGGADTQYF. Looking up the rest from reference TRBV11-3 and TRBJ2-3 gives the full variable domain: EAGVVQSPRYKIIEKKQPVAFWCNPISGHNTLYWYLQNLGQGPELLIRYENEEAVDDSQLPKDRFSAERLKGVDSTLKIQPAELGDSAVYLCASSLGLAGGADTQYFGPGTRLTVL.

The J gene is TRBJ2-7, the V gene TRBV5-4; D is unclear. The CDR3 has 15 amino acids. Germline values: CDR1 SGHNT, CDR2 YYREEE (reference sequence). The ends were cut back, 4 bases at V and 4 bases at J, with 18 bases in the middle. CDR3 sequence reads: CASSRDNAPVYEQYF. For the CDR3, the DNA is TGTGCCAGCAGCCGCGATAACGCCCCGGTGTACGAGCAGTACTTC. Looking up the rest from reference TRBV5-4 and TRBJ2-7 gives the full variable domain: ETGVTQSPTHLIKTRGQQVTLRCSSQSGHNTVSWYQQALGQGPQFIFQYYREEENGRGNFPPRFSGLQFPNYSSELNVNALELDDSALYLCASSRDNAPVYEQYFGPGTRLTVT.

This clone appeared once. Here the CDR3 DNA reads TGTGCCAGCAGCTCGTCCCGAGGCTATGGCTACACCTTC. It codes for CASSSSRGYGYTF. V gene TRBV7-2 combines with J gene TRBJ1-2, with D hard to call. The CDR3 spans 13 residues. Germline CDR1 and CDR2: SGHTA and FQGNSA. V was pared by 4 bases and J by 4 bases, with 10 bases between.

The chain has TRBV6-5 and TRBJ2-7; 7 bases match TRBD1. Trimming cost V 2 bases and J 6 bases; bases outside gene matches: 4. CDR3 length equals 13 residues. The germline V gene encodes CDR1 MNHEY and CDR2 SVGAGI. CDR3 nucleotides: TGTGCCAGCAGTTACGGGACAGTCGGCGAGCAGTACTTC. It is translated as CASSYGTVGEQYF.